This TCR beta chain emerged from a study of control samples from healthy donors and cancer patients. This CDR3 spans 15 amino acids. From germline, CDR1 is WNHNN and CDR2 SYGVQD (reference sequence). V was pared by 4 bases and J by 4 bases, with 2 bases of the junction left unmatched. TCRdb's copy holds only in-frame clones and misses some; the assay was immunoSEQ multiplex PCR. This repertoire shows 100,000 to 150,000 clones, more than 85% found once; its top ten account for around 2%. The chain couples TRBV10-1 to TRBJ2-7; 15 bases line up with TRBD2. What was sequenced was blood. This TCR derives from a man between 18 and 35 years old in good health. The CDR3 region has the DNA TGCGCCAGCAGTGGGGGGACTAGCGGGAGGTACGAGCAGTACTTC. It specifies CASSGGTSGRYEQYF.